The 21 T cell receptor beta chains below were found in one sample sequenced in a study of blood T cell repertoires in COVID-19. Generated by immunoSEQ multiplex PCR, the TCRdb table keeps only in-frame clones and is missing some. This table holds under 250,000 clones, 75% to 90% found once. The sequenced material came from peripheral blood. The source of these receptors is a woman in her sixties or seventies with COVID-19, enrolled during active disease.

The chain employs TRBV19 and TRBJ2-1; perhaps TRBD2 as D (5 bases). V lost 5 bases to trimming and J lost 0 bases, with 8 bases between them. CDR1 and CDR2 from the germline V gene are LNHDA and SQIVND (reference sequence). CDR3 length: 14 residues. In DNA, the CDR3 is TGTGCCAGTAGTTCGAGGGCCTCCTACAATGAGCAGTTCTTC. Translated: CASSSRASYNEQFF.

V is TRBV19 and J is TRBJ1-5; 8 positions agree with TRBD1. The V gene's germline CDR1 is LNHDA and CDR2 SQIVND (reference sequence). This CDR3 comprises 15 residues. Germline trimming cut 5 bases from V and 0 bases from J; bases unmatched to any gene: 3. The CDR3 nucleotides are TGTGCCAGTAGTGACAGGGGATTTAGCAATCAGCCCCAGCATTTT. Its protein is CASSDRGFSNQPQHF.

The chain uses TRBV7-9 and TRBJ1-1, with TRBD1 identical over 10 bases. CDR3 length: 14 amino acids. Germline CDR1 SEHNR, CDR2 FQNEAQ (reference sequence). V lost 5 bases, J lost 6 bases, and 6 bases stayed unmatched. The CDR3 loop reads CASSRQGAISEAFF. The CDR3 DNA is TGTGCCAGCAGCAGACAGGGGGCGATCTCTGAAGCTTTCTTT.

V usage is TRBV7-8 and J usage is TRBJ2-5, with D uncertain. The CDR3 length is 14 residues. Trimming took 1 base from V and 1 from J, leaving 7 bases between them. The germline V gene encodes CDR1 SGHVS and CDR2 FQNEAQ. CDR3 DNA sequence: TGTGCCAGCAGCTTAGTTCCCTCCCAAGAGACCCAGTACTTC. It specifies CASSLVPSQETQYF.

The sample holds a few counts of this clone. V is TRBV6-5 and J is TRBJ1-1; perhaps TRBD1 as D (6 bases). Germline V CDR1 and CDR2: MNHEY, SVGAGI. The ends were cut back, 6 bases at V and 4 bases at J, with 15 bases in the middle. CDR3 length: 14 residues. The CDR3 spells CASSLMGQGTEAFF. CDR3 nucleotide sequence: TGTGCCAGCAGCCTCATGGGACAAGGCACTGAAGCTTTCTTT.

V and J are TRBV28 and TRBJ2-2; the D is unclear. The CDR3 loop spans 15 amino acids. V lost 3 bases and J 0 bases, leaving 8 bases between the germline ends. Germline V gene sequence: CDR1 MDHEN, CDR2 SYDVKM. The CDR3 loop is CASSLYRSNTGELFF. The CDR3 bases are TGTGCCAGCAGTTTGTACAGATCGAACACCGGGGAGCTGTTTTTT.

The chain couples TRBV7-3 to TRBJ1-1; a weak D match, TRBD1 (5 bases). Germline V lookup: CDR1 SGHTA, CDR2 FQGTGA. V was pared by 4 bases and J by 2 bases, with 11 bases between. The CDR3 is 14 residues long. Here the CDR3 DNA reads TGTGCCAGCAGCTCGTCCGGGACTAACACTGAAGCTTTCTTT. This encodes CASSSSGTNTEAFF.

V and J are TRBV5-1 and TRBJ1-1; D is possibly TRBD1 (6 bases). The CDR3 has 12 amino acids. Germline loops: CDR1 SGHRS, CDR2 YFSETQ. Trimming stripped 6 bases from V and 1 base from J, with 7 bases between. CDR3 sequence (DNA): TGCGCCAGCACAGGGGCGAACACTGAAGCTTTCTTT. Its protein is CASTGANTEAFF.

The chain carries TRBV5-1 and TRBJ1-5; no definite D call. V lost 7 bases and J 4 bases, leaving 12 bases between the germline ends. The V gene's germline CDR1 is SGHRS and CDR2 YFSETQ. This CDR3 has 13 residues. CDR3 loop: CASAENGNQPQHF. As DNA, the CDR3 is TGCGCCAGCGCGGAAAACGGAAATCAGCCCCAGCATTTT.

This chain joins TRBV10-3 and TRBJ1-2; D not certain. Germline V lookup: CDR1 ENHRY, CDR2 SYGVKD. Trimming cost V 3 bases and J 6 bases, with 14 bases left between them. This CDR3 has 14 residues. CDR3 in DNA: TGTGCCATCAGTGAAGTCCCGATGAGTCATGGCTACACCTTC. Its protein is CAISEVPMSHGYTF.

This clone was picked up one time. V and J are TRBV5-1 and TRBJ2-3; 8 bases match TRBD2. The CDR3 has 18 amino acids. V shed 0 bases and J 6 bases; nucleotides not matched to a gene: 15. Looked up from germline, CDR1 is SGHRS and CDR2 is YFSETQ. The CDR3 here is CASSLDSETGGPKDTQYF. DNA of the CDR3: TGCGCCAGCAGCTTGGACTCCGAGACGGGAGGGCCCAAGGATACGCAGTATTTT.

The CDR3 spells CSAGQGKEPQHF. Here the CDR3 DNA reads TGCAGCGCCGGACAGGGAAAGGAGCCCCAGCATTTT. The V call is TRBV29-1, the J call TRBJ1-5; TRBD1 aligns across 8 bases. Looked up from germline, CDR1 is SQVTM and CDR2 is ANQGSEA. This CDR3 region has 12 residues. Trimming at V came to 7 bases and at J to 8 bases, leaving 7 bases not matched to a gene.

This clone showed up just a few times. The chain combines TRBV7-2 with TRBJ2-2; D is perhaps TRBD1 (5 bases). V was trimmed by 3 bases and J by 1 base, leaving 6 bases between them. Germline CDR1 reads SGHTA; CDR2 reads FQGNSA. The CDR3 runs 14 residues. CDR3 in DNA: TGTGCCAGCAGCTTCGACAGGAACACCGGGGAGCTGTTTTTT. Protein product: CASSFDRNTGELFF.

V usage is TRBV13 and J usage is TRBJ1-3; 9 positions agree with TRBD1. The ends lost 5 bases at V and 13 bases at J; junction bases unmatched: 9. Germline V gene sequence: CDR1 PRHDT, CDR2 FYEKMQ (reference sequence). The CDR3 spans 13 residues. CDR3 sequence (DNA): TGTGCCAGCAGCCTGGACAGGGGAAATAGGATATATTTT. Amino acid sequence: CASSLDRGNRIYF. Variable domain in full (rest from reference TRBV13 and TRBJ1-3): AAGVIQSPRHLIKEKRETATLKCYPIPRHDTVYWYQQGPGQDPQFLISFYEKMQSDKGSIPDRFSAQQFSDYHSELNMSSLELGDSALYFCASSLDRGNRIYFGEGSWLTVV.

In its sample, this clone was seen once. The CDR3 sequence is CASSLWEQSQTNEKLFF. Written as DNA, the CDR3 is TGTGCCAGCAGTTTATGGGAGCAGAGTCAGACTAATGAAAAACTGTTTTTT. The chain has TRBV28 and TRBJ1-4; D unresolved. The CDR3 sequence is 17 residues long. Trimming stripped 0 bases from V and 2 bases from J, with 13 bases between. Germline V gives CDR1 MDHEN, CDR2 SYDVKM.

Notes on this clone: The sample holds other DNA sequences that translate to the same CDR3. The chain carries TRBV19 and TRBJ2-7, with a weak D call TRBD1 (5 bases). Trimming left V 4 bases short and J 1 base short, with 8 bases between. The CDR3 consists of 13 residues. The germline CDR1 and CDR2 sequences are LNHDA and SQIVND (reference sequence). The CDR3 reads CASSTTGSYEQYF. CDR3 sequence (DNA): TGTGCCAGTAGTACCACAGGTTCCTACGAGCAGTACTTC.

This clone has at least ten counts. The chain employs TRBV19 and TRBJ1-1; 8 nucleotides align to TRBD1. The CDR3 has 16 residues. CDR1 is LNHDA, CDR2 SQIVND, per germline (reference sequence). The V segment lost 5 bases and the J segment 11 bases; nucleotides outside the gene matches: 19. CDR3 sequence reads: CASSARKGQAGEGAFF. In DNA, the CDR3 is TGTGCCAGTAGTGCACGCAAGGGACAGGCCGGCGAGGGTGCTTTCTTT.

The chain is built from TRBV12-3 or TRBV12-4 and TRBJ2-2; TRBD2 is a possible D gene (6 bases). The germline V and J ends were trimmed by 7 bases and 5 bases, with 11 bases remaining between them. This CDR3 region has 13 residues. This CDR3 reads CASKRGNTGELFF. CDR3 nucleotide sequence: TGTGCCAGCAAACGGGGGAATACCGGGGAGCTGTTTTTT.

This clone was recorded only once. The V and J genes are TRBV5-6 and TRBJ1-5; 8 bases agree with TRBD1. The CDR3 has 16 amino acids. J lost 5 bases, V lost 3 bases, and 10 bases had no gene match. CDR1 and CDR2 (germline): SGHDT, YYEEEE. The chain's CDR3 is CASSSKQGEWYQPQHF. In nucleotides, the CDR3 is TGTGCCAGCAGCTCGAAACAGGGGGAGTGGTATCAGCCCCAGCATTTT.

The V and J genes are TRBV19 and TRBJ1-4; the match to TRBD1 covers 11 bases. Germline V gene lookup returns CDR1 LNHDA and CDR2 SQIVND (reference sequence). This CDR3 has 13 residues. V was clipped by 10 bases and J by 7 bases; unmatched bases: 5. The CDR3 sequence: CATRTGGFEKLFF. CDR3 sequence (DNA): TGTGCCACAAGGACAGGGGGCTTTGAAAAACTGTTTTTT.

The V gene is TRBV4-1, the J gene TRBJ1-3; D remains unclear. This CDR3 has 16 amino acids. Trimming took 2 bases from V and 2 from J, leaving 13 bases between them. Germline CDR1 is MGHRA and CDR2 is YSYEKL. CDR3 amino acids: CASSQMGGKAGNTIYF. The CDR3 DNA reads as TGCGCCAGCAGCCAAATGGGAGGGAAAGCTGGAAACACCATATATTTT.